This record looks at one T cell receptor beta chain sequence and its context. Its antigen is not known. The data belong to a study of OX40 agonist ivuxolimab in advanced cancers. Produced via immunoSEQ multiplex PCR; TCRdb's table is partial and in-frame only. The sample shows nearly 45,000 clones, 80% of them seen only once. Trimming took off 3 bases at V and 3 bases at J, with 9 bases between the two ends. The CDR3 sequence is 13 residues long. Germline CDR1 GTSNPN, CDR2 SVGIG (reference sequence). Study-wide points: The investigators did not determine what antigen specificity the expanded peripheral T cells had. Clonal expansion by week 6 occurred in CD4+ and CD8+ blood T cells (at 0.1 to 3.0 mg/kg).

Sequences were derived from CD4+ or CD8+ T cells sorted from blood, sampled in a trial of the OX40 agonist ivuxolimab. This chain links TRBV30 with TRBJ1-5; tentatively, D is TRBD1 (5 bases). The sequence came from an adult with an advanced solid tumor such as melanoma, head and neck, liver or kidney cancer. The CDR3 sequence is CAWRGGLNQPQHF. CDR3 coding DNA: TGTGCCTGGAGGGGGGGTCTCAATCAGCCCCAGCATTTT.